This T cell receptor (beta chain) is from a study of shared clonotypes between healthy human individuals. Whole-study findings and limits: Generation probability values for non-shared clonotypes were lower than those for clonotypes shared by all four donors. In the sorted subsets, rarefaction showed sequencing was incomplete despite large depth. In this cohort, only blood was sampled, and tissue repertoires likely differ.

For this clone: Its antigen remains unknown.

Libraries were prepared by immunoSEQ multiplex PCR; TCRdb keeps only in-frame clonotypes and omits some of them. Altogether roughly 2,300,000 clones are present, less than 95% being singletons, with the ten largest covering around 0.38%. Free of recent acute infections or vaccinations, the donors were healthy HIV-negative adults. The source is a man younger than 35 in good health. Some clones in this sample may be carry-over from other donors' samples. The sequenced sample consisted of naive CD4+ T cells from PBMCs. Subset defined: CD45RA+ positively selected.

This CDR3 is CASSSARYEQYF. The CDR3 DNA sequence: TGTGCCAGCAGTTCAGCCAGATACGAGCAGTACTTC. J is TRBJ2-7 and V is TRBV6-1; D is unclear. Trimming removed 5 bases at V and 4 bases at J, with 9 bases between. CDR1 and CDR2 from the germline V gene are MNHNS and SASEGT. The CDR3 consists of 12 residues.